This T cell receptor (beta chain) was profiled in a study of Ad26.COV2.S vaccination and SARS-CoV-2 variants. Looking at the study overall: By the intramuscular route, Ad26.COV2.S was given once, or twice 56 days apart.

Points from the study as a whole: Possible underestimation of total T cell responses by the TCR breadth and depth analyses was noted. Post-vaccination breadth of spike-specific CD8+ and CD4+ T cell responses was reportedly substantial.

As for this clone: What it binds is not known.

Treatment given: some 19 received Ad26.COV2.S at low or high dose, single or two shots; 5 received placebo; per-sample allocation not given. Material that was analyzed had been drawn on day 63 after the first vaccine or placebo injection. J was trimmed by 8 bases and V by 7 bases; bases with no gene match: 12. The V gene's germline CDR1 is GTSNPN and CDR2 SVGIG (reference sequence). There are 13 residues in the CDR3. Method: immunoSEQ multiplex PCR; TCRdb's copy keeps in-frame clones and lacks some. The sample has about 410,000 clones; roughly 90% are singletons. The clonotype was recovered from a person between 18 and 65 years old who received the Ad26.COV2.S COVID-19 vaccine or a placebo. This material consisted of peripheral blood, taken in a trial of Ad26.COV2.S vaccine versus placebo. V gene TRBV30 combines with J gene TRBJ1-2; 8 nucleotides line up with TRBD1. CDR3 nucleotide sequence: TGTGCCTACTCATCCCAGGGGGCCGTGGGCTACACCTTC. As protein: CAYSSQGAVGYTF.